This is a list of T cell receptor beta chains from one sample in a study of cytomegalovirus exposure and HLA in healthy donors. Sequencing was performed with immunoSEQ multiplex PCR; in TCRdb, only in-frame clones are kept and a portion is missing. The data hold tens of thousands of clones, with 65% to 85% observed a single time. The specimen was PBMCs. These receptors all come from a man aged 50 to 60 in good health and CMV-seronegative. CDR3s include the opening cysteine and the closing phenylalanine or tryptophan. Each record gives: V gene, J gene, clone size, D gene, CDR3 DNA, CDR3 protein. A D gene is named only where the DNA matches it firmly. Clone size is not always given. Where it is, it says once, few, many or a class for expanded clones.

V: TRBV6-1
J: TRBJ1-2
size: -
D: -
DNA: TGTGCCAGCAAGAGTCGGGGGACCGGCTACACCTTC
CDR3: CASKSRGTGYTF

V: TRBV7-6
J: TRBJ1-5
size: -
D: TRBD1
DNA: TGTGCCAGCAGCTTATCAGCGGACAGGGGGCATAATCAGCCCCAGCATTTT
CDR3: CASSLSADRGHNQPQHF

V: TRBV15
J: TRBJ2-5
size: few
D: -
DNA: TGTGCCACCACCCTGAGGACAGCACAAGAGACCCAGTACTTC
CDR3: CATTLRTAQETQYF

V: TRBV10-1
J: TRBJ2-7
size: -
D: TRBD2
DNA: TGCGCCAGCAGTGAGTCAGGACTAGCGGGACAGAAGGAGATTCACTTC
CDR3: CASSESGLAGQKEIHF

V: TRBV6-6
J: TRBJ1-3
size: few
D: TRBD1
DNA: TGTGCCAGCAGTTCCAGGGGGACCCTCTCTGGAAACACCATATATTTT
CDR3: CASSSRGTLSGNTIYF

V: TRBV10-2
J: TRBJ2-1
size: -
D: TRBD1
DNA: TGCGCCAGCAGTGAGATACAGGGGGCGTACAATGAGCAGTTCTTC
CDR3: CASSEIQGAYNEQFF

V: TRBV6-6
J: TRBJ2-1
size: -
D: -
DNA: TGTGCCAGCAGTTACTCTGGGGCAGGGGGAGGTGAGCAGTTCTTC
CDR3: CASSYSGAGGGEQFF

V: TRBV29-1
J: TRBJ2-3
size: -
D: -
DNA: TGCAGCGTTGCAGATCGCACTTCCACAGATACGCAGTATTTT
CDR3: CSVADRTSTDTQYF

V: TRBV19
J: TRBJ2-5
size: -
D: -
DNA: TGTGCCAGTAGTAAGAACCAGGGAAGAGAGACCCAGTACTTC
CDR3: CASSKNQGRETQYF

V: TRBV7-2
J: TRBJ1-1
size: -
D: TRBD1
DNA: TGTGCCAGCAGCTTCCGACAGGGGGCGAGTCCGAACACTGAAGCTTTCTTT
CDR3: CASSFRQGASPNTEAFF

V: TRBV6-5
J: TRBJ1-1
size: -
D: TRBD1
DNA: TGTGCCAGCAGCCGGGACAGGGTGAACACTGAAGCTTTCTTT
CDR3: CASSRDRVNTEAFF

V: TRBV7-2
J: TRBJ2-1
size: -
D: TRBD2
DNA: TGTGCCAGCAGTTTAGCGGGAGTTGGCTACAATGAGCAGTTCTTC
CDR3: CASSLAGVGYNEQFF

V: TRBV5-1
J: TRBJ2-7
size: few
D: TRBD1
DNA: TGCGCCAGCAGCTGGGGGGGACAGGGCTACGAGCAGTACTTC
CDR3: CASSWGGQGYEQYF

V: TRBV9
J: TRBJ2-1
size: few
D: TRBD2
DNA: TGTGCCAGCAGCGCACGGGATAGAAGACTAGCGGGGACCTCCCACAATGAGCAGTTCTTC
CDR3: CASSARDRRLAGTSHNEQFF

V: TRBV28
J: TRBJ2-1
size: -
D: TRBD1
DNA: TGTGCCAGCAGTCCAGGGACAGGGGGATACAATGAGCAGTTCTTC
CDR3: CASSPGTGGYNEQFF

V: TRBV7-3
J: TRBJ2-1
size: -
D: -
DNA: TGTGCCAGCGGTCACAACCAAATTGAGCAGTTCTTC
CDR3: CASGHNQIEQFF

V: TRBV30
J: TRBJ2-5
size: -
D: -
DNA: TGTGCCTGGAGTTTACAAGAGACCCAGTACTTC
CDR3: CAWSLQETQYF

V: TRBV5-1
J: TRBJ2-1
size: once
D: -
DNA: TGCGCCAGCAGCTTGGGTCCGAGTAGTAGTATTGAGCAGTTCTTC
CDR3: CASSLGPSSSIEQFF

V: TRBV6-5
J: TRBJ2-7
size: -
D: TRBD2
DNA: TGTGCCAGCAGGACCAGCACTAGCGGAGCCTACGAGCAGTACTTC
CDR3: CASRTSTSGAYEQYF

V: TRBV9
J: TRBJ2-1
size: once
D: -
DNA: TGTGCCAGCAGTCGGAGGCAGCGATCTACCACCTACAATGAGCAGTTCTTC
CDR3: CASSRRQRSTTYNEQFF

V: TRBV6-1
J: TRBJ1-4
size: -
D: TRBD1
DNA: TGTGCCAGCAGCCTCCCACAGGGACAGGTTGAAAAACTGTTTTTT
CDR3: CASSLPQGQVEKLFF

V: TRBV4-1
J: TRBJ2-3
size: -
D: -
DNA: TGCGCCAGCAGCCCCCTAACCAGCACAGATACGCAGTATTTT
CDR3: CASSPLTSTDTQYF

V: TRBV25-1
J: TRBJ2-3
size: -
D: TRBD1
DNA: TGTGCCAGCAGACCTAGGACCGGGACAGGCACAGATACGCAGTATTTT
CDR3: CASRPRTGTGTDTQYF

V: TRBV30
J: TRBJ1-1
size: -
D: TRBD1
DNA: TGTGCCTGGAGGCTCCAGGGGGGCACTGAAGCTTTCTTT
CDR3: CAWRLQGGTEAFF

V: TRBV5-1
J: TRBJ2-5
size: -
D: TRBD1
DNA: TGCGCCAGCAGCTTGGGGCAGGGGGCCCAAGAGACCCAGTACTTC
CDR3: CASSLGQGAQETQYF

V: TRBV5-4
J: TRBJ1-4
size: -
D: TRBD1
DNA: TGTGCCAGCAGCCGACAGGGGGCATCAACTAATGAAAAACTGTTTTTT
CDR3: CASSRQGASTNEKLFF

V: TRBV27
J: TRBJ2-6
size: -
D: -
DNA: TGTGCCAGCAGTTTATACCGGGGGAGCTCTGGGGCCAACGTCCTGACTTTC
CDR3: CASSLYRGSSGANVLTF

V: TRBV4-2
J: TRBJ1-1
size: -
D: -
DNA: TGTGCCAGCAGCCAAGCAGGGCAGGGGCTGAAGGACACTGAAGCTTTCTTT
CDR3: CASSQAGQGLKDTEAFF

V: TRBV28
J: TRBJ2-3
size: -
D: -
DNA: TGTGCCAGCAGTCCTATAACCGGAATGGACGGATGGGAATCGCGGGCCCTCACAGATACGCAGTATTTT
CDR3: CASSPITGMDGWESRALTDTQYF

V: TRBV19
J: TRBJ2-7
size: -
D: -
DNA: TGTGCCAGTACCTCTGACAGAAACTCCTACGAGCAGTACTTC
CDR3: CASTSDRNSYEQYF

V: TRBV5-1
J: TRBJ2-1
size: -
D: -
DNA: TGCGCCAGCAGACCCGCCCGACAGGTGACCTACAATGAGCAGTTCTTC
CDR3: CASRPARQVTYNEQFF

V: TRBV7-9
J: TRBJ2-3
size: -
D: TRBD2
DNA: TGTTCCAGCAGCTTAGGCGGGGGGACACCTCGCACAGATACGCAGTATTTT
CDR3: CSSSLGGGTPRTDTQYF

V: TRBV9
J: TRBJ2-1
size: -
D: TRBD2
DNA: TGTGCCAGCAGCGAGATACTAGCGGGAGCGGCTGAGCAGTTCTTC
CDR3: CASSEILAGAAEQFF

V: TRBV5-1
J: TRBJ2-7
size: once
D: -
DNA: TGCGCCAGCAGCACCCAGGGCGGAAGGTCCTACGAGCAGTACTTC
CDR3: CASSTQGGRSYEQYF

V: TRBV6-5
J: TRBJ2-1
size: once
D: TRBD1
DNA: TGTGCCAGCAGTTACATCCGGGACAGGGCTAACAATGAGCAGTTCTTC
CDR3: CASSYIRDRANNEQFF

V: TRBV19
J: TRBJ1-2
size: -
D: -
DNA: TGTGCCAGTAGTATCTTCGGGGGAGGAGGGAACTATGGCTACACCTTC
CDR3: CASSIFGGGGNYGYTF

V: TRBV2
J: TRBJ2-7
size: -
D: -
DNA: TGTGCCAGCAGTGAATCGGCAGGGGTGGGATACGAGCAGTACTTC
CDR3: CASSESAGVGYEQYF

V: TRBV9
J: TRBJ2-7
size: -
D: TRBD2
DNA: TGTGCCAGCAGTCCTCGACTAGCGGGAGTAGGGCCCCGTGAGGAGCAGTACTTC
CDR3: CASSPRLAGVGPREEQYF

V: TRBV11-2
J: TRBJ2-5
size: -
D: -
DNA: TGTGCCAGCAGCTTAGAGTACGGGGATCAAGAGACCCAGTACTTC
CDR3: CASSLEYGDQETQYF

V: TRBV7-8
J: TRBJ1-5
size: -
D: -
DNA: TGTGCCAGCAGCTCGGCGGGCCTCGTAAGCAATCAGCCCCAGCATTTT
CDR3: CASSSAGLVSNQPQHF

V: TRBV30
J: TRBJ1-1
size: -
D: -
DNA: TGTGCCTGGAGTATTATGAACACTGAAGCTTTCTTT
CDR3: CAWSIMNTEAFF

V: TRBV5-4
J: TRBJ1-2
size: -
D: -
DNA: TGTGCCAGCAGCTTGAACAGCAACTATGGCTACACCTTC
CDR3: CASSLNSNYGYTF

V: TRBV7-2
J: TRBJ2-4
size: once
D: TRBD2
DNA: TGTGCCAGCAGCTTAGATAGCGGGAGACAAAACATTCAGTACTTC
CDR3: CASSLDSGRQNIQYF

V: TRBV29-1
J: TRBJ2-3
size: -
D: -
DNA: TGCAGCGTTGATGCAGGGGGCACAGATACGCAGTATTTT
CDR3: CSVDAGGTDTQYF

V: TRBV19
J: TRBJ2-4
size: -
D: -
DNA: TGTGCCAGTAGTATACCGTTACTAGCCAAAAACATTCAGTACTTC
CDR3: CASSIPLLAKNIQYF

V: TRBV5-5
J: TRBJ1-5
size: few
D: TRBD1
DNA: TGTGCCAGCAGCTTTGACAGGGCCTCGGGTCAGCCCCAGCATTTT
CDR3: CASSFDRASGQPQHF

V: TRBV9
J: TRBJ2-7
size: -
D: TRBD1
DNA: TGTGCCAGCAGCGCGGGACAGGGGTGGTCCGAGCAGTACTTC
CDR3: CASSAGQGWSEQYF

V: TRBV9
J: TRBJ2-7
size: -
D: TRBD2
DNA: TGTGCCAGCAGCCCTTCTAGCGGGGAAAGCTACGAGCAGTACTTC
CDR3: CASSPSSGESYEQYF

V: TRBV5-4
J: TRBJ1-6
size: -
D: TRBD1
DNA: TGTGCCAGCAGCACTACCAGGACAGGGAATTCACCCCTCCACTTT
CDR3: CASSTTRTGNSPLHF

V: TRBV5-4
J: TRBJ1-2
size: -
D: -
DNA: TGTGCCAGCGGTTCAGGGGCCCACAAGGGTGGCTACACCTTC
CDR3: CASGSGAHKGGYTF

V: TRBV19
J: TRBJ1-1
size: -
D: -
DNA: TGTGCCAGTAGTATAGGGCAGCGGGCGACTGGAGCTTTCTTT
CDR3: CASSIGQRATGAFF